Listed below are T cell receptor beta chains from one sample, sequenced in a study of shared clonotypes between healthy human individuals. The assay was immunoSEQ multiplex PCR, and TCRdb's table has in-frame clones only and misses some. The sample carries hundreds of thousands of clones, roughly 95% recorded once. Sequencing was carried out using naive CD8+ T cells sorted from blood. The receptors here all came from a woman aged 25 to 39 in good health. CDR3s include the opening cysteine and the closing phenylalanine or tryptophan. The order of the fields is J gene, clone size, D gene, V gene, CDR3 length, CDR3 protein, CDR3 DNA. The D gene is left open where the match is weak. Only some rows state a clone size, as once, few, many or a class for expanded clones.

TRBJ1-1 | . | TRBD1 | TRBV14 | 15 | CASSHVGQEGTEAFF | TGTGCCAGCAGCCATGTAGGACAGGAGGGCACTGAAGCTTTCTTT
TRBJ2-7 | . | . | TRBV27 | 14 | CASSLGFGVVEQYF | TGTGCCAGCAGTTTGGGGTTTGGGGTGGTCGAGCAGTACTTC
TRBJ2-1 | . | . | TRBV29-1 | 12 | CSPLGTNNEQFF | TGCAGCCCACTAGGAACGAACAATGAGCAGTTCTTC
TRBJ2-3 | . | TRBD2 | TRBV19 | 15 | CASSIGLASTDTQYF | TGTGCCAGTAGTATTGGACTAGCTAGCACAGATACGCAGTATTTT
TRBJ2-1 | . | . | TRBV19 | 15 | CASSLYPSSYNEQFF | TGTGCCAGTAGTTTGTACCCTAGCTCCTACAATGAGCAGTTCTTC
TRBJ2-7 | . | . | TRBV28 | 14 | CASSRGVSYYEQYF | TGTGCCAGCAGCCGTGGTGTCTCCTACTACGAGCAGTACTTC
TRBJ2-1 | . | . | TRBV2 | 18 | CASSEAGFVAPNYNEQFF | TGTGCCAGCAGTGAAGCGGGGTTTGTGGCGCCAAACTACAATGAGCAGTTCTTC
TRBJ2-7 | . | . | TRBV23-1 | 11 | CAPRGNREQYF | TGCGCCCCGAGGGGAAACCGCGAGCAGTACTTC
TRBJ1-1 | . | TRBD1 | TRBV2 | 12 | CARLLQGQLAFF | TGTGCCAGACTCCTTCAGGGACAGCTAGCTTTCTTT
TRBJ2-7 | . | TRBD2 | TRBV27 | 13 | CASSTSSGHEQYF | TGTGCCAGCAGTACTTCTAGCGGACACGAGCAGTACTTC
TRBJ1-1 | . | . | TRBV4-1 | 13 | CASSQGVEFEAFF | TGCGCCAGCAGCCAGGGGGTGGAGTTTGAAGCTTTCTTT
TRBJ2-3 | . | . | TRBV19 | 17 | CASSILVSVGFTDTQYF | TGTGCCAGTAGTATTCTGGTCTCCGTCGGGTTCACAGATACGCAGTATTTT
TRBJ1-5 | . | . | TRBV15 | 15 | CATSREQENNQPQHF | TGTGCCACCAGCAGAGAACAGGAAAACAATCAGCCCCAGCATTTT
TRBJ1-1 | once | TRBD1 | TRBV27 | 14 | CASTRTGARTEAFF | TGTGCCAGCACCCGGACAGGGGCCCGCACTGAAGCTTTCTTT
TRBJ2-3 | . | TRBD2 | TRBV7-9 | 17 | CASSRSIAGEGTDTQYF | TGTGCCAGCAGCCGATCCATAGCGGGAGAGGGGACAGATACGCAGTATTTT
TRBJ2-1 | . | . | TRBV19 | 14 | CASSIGIGLDEQFF | TGTGCCAGTAGTATCGGTATAGGGCTCGATGAGCAGTTCTTC